This T cell receptor beta chain was captured by sequencing in a study of technical replicates of blood from a few donors. Profiled with immunoSEQ multiplex PCR; TCRdb holds only in-frame clones, not every one. The table shows under 95,000 clones, with about nine tenths occurring only once. This clone turned up a few times. Germline CDR1 SGHRS, CDR2 YFSETQ. There are 14 residues in the CDR3. With 4 bases clipped from V and 4 bases from J, the junction kept 8 bases outside the gene matches. The chain couples TRBV5-1 to TRBJ2-7; 7 nucleotides align to TRBD1. The sample consisted of T cells isolated from PBMCs. The sequence was obtained from a human donor in good health. Some clones in this sample may be carry-over from other donors' samples. The CDR3: CASSLDPQGYEQYF. DNA of the CDR3: TGCGCCAGCAGCCTAGACCCACAGGGGTACGAGCAGTACTTC.